This T cell receptor (beta chain) was sequenced for a study of Tregs in tolerant kidney transplant recipients. For the study at large: Related graft donors supplied nonmyeloablative bone marrow transplants, and mixed chimerism was transient.

The sample holds one count of this clone. Its antigen is undetermined. The protocol was immunoSEQ multiplex PCR, while the TCRdb copy is restricted to in-frame clones and leaves out a portion. This sample carries about 83,000 clones, around 98% of them seen once, and the ten largest clones take roughly 0.6%. Findings of the study overall: The small number of patients limits these findings pending further validation.

The receptor's source is a human donor who received a combined kidney and bone marrow transplant. The source material was CD4+ T cells from blood, sampled before the transplant.

This CDR3 reads CATSRGGERWTDTQYF. CDR3 bases: TGTGCCACCAGCAGAGGGGGGGAGAGGTGGACAGATACGCAGTATTTT. The chain combines TRBV15 with TRBJ2-3; TRBD2 might be the D (6 bases). V shed 1 base and J shed 3 bases, with 14 bases lying between them. Germline values: CDR1 LNHNV, CDR2 YYDKDF (reference sequence). This CDR3 region has 16 residues. Full variable domain (rest looked up from reference TRBV15 and TRBJ2-3): DAMVIQNPRYQVTQFGKPVTLSCSQTLNHNVMYWYQQKSSQAPKLLFHYYDKDFNNEADTPDNFQSRRPNTSFCFLDIRSPGLGDTAMYLCATSRGGERWTDTQYFGPGTRLTVL.